This entry describes one T cell receptor beta chain. Its specificity is unknown. These data originate in a study of cytomegalovirus exposure and HLA in healthy donors. Points from the study as a whole: The study flagged some 180 TCR beta chains as cytomegalovirus-associated. Across HLA loci, a later analysis found differing TCR association rates, with DRB1 most and HLA-C fewest. Several of the most significant clusters appeared linked to common viral pathogens, based on a later analysis. Analysis was performed later, and it showed HLA-associated TCR beta chains to be more clonally expanded than equally common others.

The CDR3 is 14 residues long. Per the germline V gene, CDR1 is SGHKS and CDR2 is YYEKEE (reference sequence). The J segment lost 5 bases and the V segment lost 2 bases, leaving 5 bases of the junction unmatched. Use of 60 Vbeta and 13 Jbeta primers characterized the PCR. The data were produced by immunoSEQ multiplex PCR, yet TCRdb's version contains in-frame clones alone and is incomplete. This sample has under 100,000 clones, with around 9.1% found just once. The TCR comes from a man between 60 and 75 years old in good health and CMV-seropositive. The V gene is TRBV5-5, the J gene TRBJ2-5; 8 nucleotides agree with TRBD2. Sequenced sample: PBMCs. The CDR3 DNA reads TGTGCCAGCAGCTTCGGGGGGGCCAGTGAGACCCAGTACTTC. This gives the protein CASSFGGASETQYF.